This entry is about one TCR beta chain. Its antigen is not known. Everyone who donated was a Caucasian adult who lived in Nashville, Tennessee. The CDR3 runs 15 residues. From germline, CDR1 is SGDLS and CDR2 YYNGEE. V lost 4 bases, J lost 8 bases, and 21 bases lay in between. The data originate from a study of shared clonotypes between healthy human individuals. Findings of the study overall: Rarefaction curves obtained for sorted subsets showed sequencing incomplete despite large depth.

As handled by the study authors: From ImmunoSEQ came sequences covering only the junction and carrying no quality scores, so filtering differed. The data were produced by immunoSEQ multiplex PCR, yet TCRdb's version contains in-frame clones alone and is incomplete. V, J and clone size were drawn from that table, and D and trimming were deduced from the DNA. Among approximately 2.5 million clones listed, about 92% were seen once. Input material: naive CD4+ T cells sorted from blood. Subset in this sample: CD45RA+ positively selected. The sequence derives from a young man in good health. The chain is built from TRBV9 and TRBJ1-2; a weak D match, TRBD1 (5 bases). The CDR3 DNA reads TGTGCCAGCAGCCCCCAGACAGACTCCCGGTGGGGCTACACCTTC. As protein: CASSPQTDSRWGYTF.